Shown below are 7 T cell receptor beta chains from a single sample sequenced in a study of beta chain features in type 1 diabetes. Sequenced material consisted of expressed TCRB transcripts (all of the isolated RNA was reverse transcribed). Repertoires were generated with immunoSEQ multiplex PCR, while TCRdb's copy carries only in-frame clones and drops some. The sample yields 200,000 to 250,000 clones, about 11% seen once. Input material: central memory CD4+ T cells from blood. The receptors stem from a man aged 18 to 35 in good health.

The rearrangement joins TRBV7-9 to TRBJ1-3; tentatively, D is TRBD1 (6 bases). Trimming left V 5 bases short and J 8 bases short, with 19 bases between. CDR3 size: 15 residues. CDR1 and CDR2 from the germline V gene are SEHNR and FQNEAQ (reference sequence). The CDR3 reads CASSPPFGGTDTIYF. DNA of the CDR3: TGTGCCAGCAGCCCGCCTTTCGGGGGCACAGACACCATATATTTT.

This clone was counted a single time. CDR3 coding DNA: TGTGCCAGCAGCTTAGCGGGGGGCTTGGAGACCCAGTACTTC. Its translation: CASSLAGGLETQYF. The chain uses TRBV7-9 and TRBJ2-5; D may match TRBD1 or TRBD2 (6 bases each). Germline assignment: CDR1 SEHNR and CDR2 FQNEAQ (reference sequence). Trimming removed 0 bases at V and 5 bases at J, with 10 bases between. This CDR3 comprises 14 residues.

This clone was picked up many times. The V call is TRBV14, the J call TRBJ1-2, with D possibly matching TRBD1 (6 bases). The CDR3 sequence is 15 residues long. The germline CDR1 and CDR2 sequences are SGHDN and FVKESK. V dropped 0 bases and J dropped 4 bases, with 12 bases sitting between them. The CDR3 spells CASSQDVDSAYGYTF. Here the CDR3 DNA reads TGTGCCAGCAGCCAAGATGTGGACAGCGCCTATGGCTACACCTTC. Based on the CDR3 plus reference TRBV14 and TRBJ1-2, the full variable domain is EAGVTQFPSHSVIEKGQTVTLRCDPISGHDNLYWYRRVMGKEIKFLLHFVKESKQDESGMPNNRFLAERTGGTYSTLKVQPAELEDSGVYFCASSQDVDSAYGYTFGSGTRLTVV.

The CDR3 sequence: CAITAEQGYGYTF. CDR3 DNA sequence: TGTGCCATCACGGCTGAGCAGGGCTACGGCTACACCTTC. The V gene is TRBV10-3, the J gene TRBJ1-2; the D gene is possibly TRBD1 (5 bases). This CDR3 is built from 13 residues. Per germline, CDR1 ENHRY and CDR2 SYGVKD. V lost 7 bases, J lost 8 bases, and 17 bases lay in between.

This clone has more than one count but fewer than ten. The CDR3, as DNA: TGTGCCAGCAGCTTATATCTCGCCTACGAGCAGTACTTC. Translation gives CASSLYLAYEQYF. The chain recombines TRBV13 with TRBJ2-7; D gene uncertain. The V end lost 2 bases, the J end lost 2 bases, and 7 bases lay between the germline ends. This CDR3 region has 13 residues. CDR1 is PRHDT and CDR2 is FYEKMQ in the germline V gene (reference sequence).

V and J are TRBV7-3 and TRBJ2-3, with 10 bases identical to TRBD2. Trimming cost V 5 bases and J 6 bases; bases outside gene matches: 14. The CDR3 has 17 amino acids. The germline CDR1 and CDR2 sequences are SGHTA and FQGTGA. The CDR3 here is CASSLTIGAGGPDTQYF. The CDR3 DNA reads TGTGCCAGCAGCCTCACTATAGGAGCGGGAGGGCCGGATACGCAGTATTTT.

This clone showed up many times. The chain couples TRBV27 to TRBJ1-3; D is unresolved. Trimming left V 2 bases short and J 1 base short, with 6 bases between. Germline V gene data show CDR1 as MNHEY and CDR2 as SMNVEV (reference sequence). The CDR3 runs 14 residues. Here the CDR3 reads CASSLPHSGNTIYF. CDR3 nucleotides: TGTGCCAGCAGTTTACCCCATTCTGGAAACACCATATATTTT.